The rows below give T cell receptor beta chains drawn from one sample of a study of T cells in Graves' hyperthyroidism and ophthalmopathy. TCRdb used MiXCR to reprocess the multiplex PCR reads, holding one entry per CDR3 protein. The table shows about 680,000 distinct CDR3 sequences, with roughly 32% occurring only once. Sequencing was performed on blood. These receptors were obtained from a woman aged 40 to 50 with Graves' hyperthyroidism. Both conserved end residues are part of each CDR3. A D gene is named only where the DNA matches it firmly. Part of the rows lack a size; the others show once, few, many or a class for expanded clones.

CDR3 protein: CSARDSLQGAGWAFF
CDR3 DNA: TGCAGTGCTAGAGATTCCCTCCAGGGGGCGGGTTGGGCTTTCTTT
V gene: TRBV20-1
clone size: many
J gene: TRBJ1-1
D gene: TRBD1

CDR3 protein: CASSYEGGNTIYF
CDR3 DNA: TGTGCCAGCAGTTACGAAGGGGGAAACACCATATATTTT
V gene: TRBV6-5
clone size: few
J gene: TRBJ1-3
D gene: NA

CDR3 protein: CSVRLSLGGNTIYF
CDR3 DNA: TGCAGCGTACGGTTATCCCTAGGTGGAAACACCATATATTTT
V gene: TRBV29-1
clone size: many
J gene: TRBJ1-3
D gene: NA

CDR3 protein: CASRPRRDISSHTQYF
CDR3 DNA: TGTGCCAGCAGACCACGCCGGGACATCTCGTCCCATACGCAGTATTTT
V gene: TRBV7-9
clone size: NA
J gene: TRBJ2-3
D gene: NA

CDR3 protein: CASSLAGGGWDTEAFF
CDR3 DNA: TGCGCCAGCAGCTTGGCCGGAGGGGGCTGGGACACTGAAGCTTTCTTT
V gene: TRBV5-1
clone size: NA
J gene: TRBJ1-1
D gene: TRBD1

CDR3 protein: CASNPSGAGGEQYF
CDR3 DNA: TGTGCCAGCAACCCAAGCGGGGCGGGGGGAGAGCAGTACTTC
V gene: TRBV12-3/TRBV12-4
clone size: few
J gene: TRBJ2-7
D gene: TRBD2

CDR3 protein: CASSPSRGTSYGYTF
CDR3 DNA: TGTGCCAGCAGCCCCTCGAGAGGGACCTCCTATGGCTACACCTTC
V gene: TRBV7-2
clone size: many
J gene: TRBJ1-2
D gene: NA

CDR3 protein: CASSLAYSRQTQETQYF
CDR3 DNA: TGTGCCAGCAGCTTAGCCTACTCTAGACAGACTCAAGAGACCCAGTACTTC
V gene: TRBV7-7
clone size: many
J gene: TRBJ2-5
D gene: NA

CDR3 protein: CASSPVEGYEQYF
CDR3 DNA: TGTGCCAGCAGCCCCGTAGAGGGCTACGAGCAGTACTTC
V gene: TRBV7-2
clone size: NA
J gene: TRBJ2-7
D gene: NA

CDR3 protein: CASSYTRGQDQPQHF
CDR3 DNA: TGTGCCAGCAGTTACACCAGGGGGCAAGATCAGCCCCAGCATTTT
V gene: TRBV6-2/TRBV6-3
clone size: NA
J gene: TRBJ1-5
D gene: TRBD1

CDR3 protein: CASRSPLALEIWGAEETQYF
CDR3 DNA: TGTGCCAGCAGGTCACCGTTAGCCCTAGAAATATGGGGCGCTGAAGAGACCCAGTACTTC
V gene: TRBV12-3/TRBV12-4
clone size: NA
J gene: TRBJ2-5
D gene: NA

CDR3 protein: CASSPRTGVEEQYF
CDR3 DNA: TGTGCCAGCAGCCCCCGGACAGGGGTTGAGGAGCAGTACTTC
V gene: TRBV6-6
clone size: few
J gene: TRBJ2-7
D gene: TRBD1

CDR3 protein: CSVDRRTVNTEAFF
CDR3 DNA: TGCAGCGTTGATAGGCGGACAGTGAACACTGAAGCTTTCTTT
V gene: TRBV29-1
clone size: few
J gene: TRBJ1-1
D gene: NA

CDR3 protein: CASSPDRESNQPQHF
CDR3 DNA: TGTGCCAGCAGTCCGGACAGGGAGAGCAATCAGCCCCAGCATTTT
V gene: TRBV2
clone size: many
J gene: TRBJ1-5
D gene: TRBD1

CDR3 protein: CASSPGLAGGRQPQHF
CDR3 DNA: TGTGCCAGTAGTCCGGGACTAGCGGGGGGGCGGCAGCCCCAGCATTTT
V gene: TRBV19
clone size: NA
J gene: TRBJ1-5
D gene: NA

CDR3 protein: CATSRVRGGSGGDNEQFF
CDR3 DNA: TGTGCCACCAGCAGAGTACGCGGTGGTAGCGGGGGGGACAATGAGCAGTTCTTC
V gene: TRBV15
clone size: NA
J gene: TRBJ2-1
D gene: TRBD2

CDR3 protein: CASSLSVTGELFF
CDR3 DNA: TGTGCCAGCAGCTTGAGTGTCACCGGGGAGCTGTTTTTT
V gene: TRBV7-9
clone size: many
J gene: TRBJ2-2
D gene: NA

CDR3 protein: CASSLGTVFEQYF
CDR3 DNA: TGTGCCAGCAGCTTAGGGACAGTCTTTGAGCAGTACTTC
V gene: TRBV7-2
clone size: NA
J gene: TRBJ2-7
D gene: NA

CDR3 protein: CASRGGANVLTF
CDR3 DNA: TGTGCCAGTAGGGGGGGGGCCAACGTCCTGACTTTC
V gene: TRBV19
clone size: NA
J gene: TRBJ2-6
D gene: NA

CDR3 protein: CATSRDVDQETQYF
CDR3 DNA: TGTGCCACCAGCAGAGACGTAGACCAAGAGACCCAGTACTTC
V gene: TRBV15
clone size: many
J gene: TRBJ2-5
D gene: NA

CDR3 protein: CASSYAGVGWPQHF
CDR3 DNA: TGTGCCAGCAGTTACGCGGGGGTCGGGTGGCCCCAGCATTTT
V gene: TRBV2
clone size: NA
J gene: TRBJ1-5
D gene: NA

CDR3 protein: CASSQANEAFF
CDR3 DNA: TGTGCCAGCAGCCAAGCGAACGAAGCTTTCTTT
V gene: TRBV14
clone size: NA
J gene: TRBJ1-1
D gene: NA

CDR3 protein: CASSQEGRSNQPQHF
CDR3 DNA: TGTGCCAGCAGCCAAGAGGGGCGGAGCAATCAGCCCCAGCATTTT
V gene: TRBV4-2
clone size: many
J gene: TRBJ1-5
D gene: NA

CDR3 protein: CSFKPRLASEQYF
CDR3 DNA: TGCAGCTTTAAGCCTCGACTAGCTTCGGAGCAGTACTTC
V gene: TRBV29-1
clone size: NA
J gene: TRBJ2-7
D gene: TRBD2

CDR3 protein: CAWSVNTGELFF
CDR3 DNA: TGTGCCTGGAGTGTTAACACCGGGGAGCTGTTTTTT
V gene: TRBV19
clone size: NA
J gene: TRBJ2-2
D gene: NA

CDR3 protein: CSASRLTSGRSSGNTIYF
CDR3 DNA: TGCAGTGCTAGCCGACTCACATCAGGACGGAGCTCTGGAAACACCATATATTTT
V gene: TRBV20-1
clone size: many
J gene: TRBJ1-3
D gene: NA

CDR3 protein: CASNKGTGGNYGYTF
CDR3 DNA: TGTGCCAGCAACAAAGGGACAGGGGGTAACTATGGCTACACCTTC
V gene: TRBV7-2
clone size: NA
J gene: TRBJ1-2
D gene: TRBD1

CDR3 protein: CASWKSAGGNTIYF
CDR3 DNA: TGTGCTAGTTGGAAATCTGCGGGAGGAAACACCATATATTTT
V gene: TRBV12-5
clone size: NA
J gene: TRBJ1-3
D gene: NA

CDR3 protein: CASSRGLTF
CDR3 DNA: TGTGCCAGCAGCCGCGGACTGACTTTC
V gene: TRBV11-2
clone size: NA
J gene: TRBJ2-6
D gene: NA

CDR3 protein: CASSPIPGAGYTF
CDR3 DNA: TGTGCCAGCAGTCCCATCCCAGGGGCTGGCTACACCTTC
V gene: TRBV6-5
clone size: few
J gene: TRBJ1-2
D gene: NA

CDR3 protein: CSARDIQGRAREQYF
CDR3 DNA: TGCAGTGCTAGAGATATCCAGGGCAGGGCGAGGGAGCAGTACTTC
V gene: TRBV20-1
clone size: few
J gene: TRBJ2-7
D gene: NA

CDR3 protein: CSATRAGDSPLHF
CDR3 DNA: TGCAGTGCTACCAGGGCCGGGGATTCACCCCTCCACTTT
V gene: TRBV20-1
clone size: many
J gene: TRBJ1-6
D gene: NA

CDR3 protein: CASSRPEQGARDGYTF
CDR3 DNA: TGTGCCAGCAGCCGTCCGGAACAGGGGGCGCGAGATGGCTACACCTTC
V gene: TRBV7-9
clone size: many
J gene: TRBJ1-2
D gene: TRBD1

CDR3 protein: CSARVGAGPAF
CDR3 DNA: TGCAGTGCTAGAGTCGGGGCAGGGCCCGCTTTT
V gene: TRBV20-1
clone size: once
J gene: TRBJ1-4
D gene: NA

CDR3 protein: CASSYSQGIPEHF
CDR3 DNA: TGTGCCAGCAGTTACTCTCAGGGTATTCCGGAGCATTTT
V gene: TRBV6-5
clone size: few
J gene: TRBJ1-5
D gene: NA

CDR3 protein: CASSSGLGILGEKLFF
CDR3 DNA: TGTGCCAGCAGCTCGGGCTTGGGCATCTTAGGGGAAAAACTGTTTTTT
V gene: TRBV7-2
clone size: few
J gene: TRBJ1-4
D gene: NA

CDR3 protein: CASSTLTGFHYEQYF
CDR3 DNA: TGTGCCAGTAGTACCTTGACAGGGTTCCACTACGAGCAGTACTTC
V gene: TRBV19
clone size: few
J gene: TRBJ2-7
D gene: TRBD1

CDR3 protein: CASSLIPEPQHF
CDR3 DNA: TGTGCCAGCAGCTTAATACCTGAGCCCCAGCATTTT
V gene: TRBV7-2
clone size: many
J gene: TRBJ1-5
D gene: NA

CDR3 protein: CASSLWTGEGELFF
CDR3 DNA: TGTGCCAGCAGCTTATGGACAGGAGAAGGGGAACTGTTTTTT
V gene: TRBV7-6
clone size: many
J gene: TRBJ1-4
D gene: TRBD1

CDR3 protein: CASNPNTGYQPQHF
CDR3 DNA: TGTGCCAGCAATCCTAATACAGGGTATCAGCCCCAGCATTTT
V gene: TRBV2
clone size: NA
J gene: TRBJ1-5
D gene: NA

CDR3 protein: CSARWGGPNTEAFF
CDR3 DNA: TGCAGTGCTAGGTGGGGAGGCCCTAACACTGAAGCTTTCTTT
V gene: TRBV20-1
clone size: many
J gene: TRBJ1-1
D gene: NA

CDR3 protein: CASSHFIGAYDPSRNTEAFF
CDR3 DNA: TGCGCCAGCAGTCACTTTATCGGAGCCTACGACCCGAGTCGAAACACTGAAGCTTTCTTT
V gene: TRBV4-3
clone size: few
J gene: TRBJ1-1
D gene: NA

CDR3 protein: CASSETGTGVHEQYF
CDR3 DNA: TGTGCCAGCAGCGAAACCGGGACAGGGGTCCACGAGCAGTACTTC
V gene: TRBV7-9
clone size: few
J gene: TRBJ2-7
D gene: TRBD1

CDR3 protein: CASSQEEYGQPQHF
CDR3 DNA: TGCGCCAGCAGCCAAGAAGAATACGGACAGCCCCAGCATTTT
V gene: TRBV4-3
clone size: NA
J gene: TRBJ1-5
D gene: NA

CDR3 protein: CASSLGDRNYEQYF
CDR3 DNA: TGTGCCAGCAGCTTAGGGGACAGGAACTACGAGCAGTACTTC
V gene: TRBV7-9
clone size: many
J gene: TRBJ2-7
D gene: TRBD1

CDR3 protein: CASSLDVTGHGYTF
CDR3 DNA: TGTGCCAGCAGCTTAGATGTGACAGGGCATGGCTACACCTTC
V gene: TRBV7-9
clone size: many
J gene: TRBJ1-2
D gene: TRBD1